The text below deals with one TCR beta chain. Measured with immunoSEQ multiplex PCR; TCRdb has only the in-frame clones, and not every one. The sample lists about 69,000 clones; roughly 73% were seen once. The record originates from a study of blood T cell repertoires in COVID-19. Study context: Both acute and convalescent COVID-19 samples were obtained from the United States, Italy and Spain. T cells, B-cell-depleted T cells, or PBMCs supplied cDNA or gDNA.

The CDR3 extends over 15 amino acids. The germline V gene has CDR1 MDHEN and CDR2 SYDVKM. Germline trimming cut 5 bases from V and 5 bases from J; bases unmatched to any gene: 7. The specimen was peripheral blood. This chain connects TRBV28 to TRBJ1-5, with 9 bases aligning to TRBD1. This TCR was recovered from a human donor in a cohort sampled during active COVID-19. CDR3 region: CASSAGQGLYQPQHF. The CDR3 region has the DNA TGTGCCAGCAGTGCGGGACAGGGCCTTTATCAGCCCCAGCATTTT.